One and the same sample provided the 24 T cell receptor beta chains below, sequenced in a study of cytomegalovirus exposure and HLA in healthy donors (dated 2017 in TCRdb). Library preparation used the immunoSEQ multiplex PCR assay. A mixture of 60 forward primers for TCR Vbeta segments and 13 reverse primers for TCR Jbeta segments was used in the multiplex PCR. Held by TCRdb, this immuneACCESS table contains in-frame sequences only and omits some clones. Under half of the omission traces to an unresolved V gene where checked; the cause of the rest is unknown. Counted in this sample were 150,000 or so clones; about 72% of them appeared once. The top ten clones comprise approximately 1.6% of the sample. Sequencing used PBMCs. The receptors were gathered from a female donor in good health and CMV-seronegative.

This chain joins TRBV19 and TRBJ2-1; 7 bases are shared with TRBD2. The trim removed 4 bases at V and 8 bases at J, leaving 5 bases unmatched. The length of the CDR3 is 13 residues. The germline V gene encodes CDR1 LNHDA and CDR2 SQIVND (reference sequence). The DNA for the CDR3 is TGTGCCAGTAGTACCTGGACTAGACATGAGCAGTTCTTC. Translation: CASSTWTRHEQFF. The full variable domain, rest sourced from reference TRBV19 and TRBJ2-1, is DGGITQSPKYLFRKEGQNVTLSCEQNLNHDAMYWYRQDPGQGLRLIYYSQIVNDFQKGDIAEGYSVSREKKESFPLTVTSAQKNPTAFYLCASSTWTRHEQFFGPGTRLTVL.

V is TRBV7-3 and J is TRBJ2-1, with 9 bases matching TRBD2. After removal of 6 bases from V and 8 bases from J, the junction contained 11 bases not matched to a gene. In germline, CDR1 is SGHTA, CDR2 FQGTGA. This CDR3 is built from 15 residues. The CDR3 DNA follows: TGTGCCAGCAGTTTTGGAGGTAGCGGGAGCTATGAGCAGTTCTTC. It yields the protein CASSFGGSGSYEQFF.

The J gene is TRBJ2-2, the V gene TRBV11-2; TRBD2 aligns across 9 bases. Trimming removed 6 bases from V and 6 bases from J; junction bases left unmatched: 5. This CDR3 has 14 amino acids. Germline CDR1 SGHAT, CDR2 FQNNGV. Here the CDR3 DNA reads TGTGCCAGCAGACCACTAGCGGGCCCCGGGGAGCTGTTTTTT. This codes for CASRPLAGPGELFF.

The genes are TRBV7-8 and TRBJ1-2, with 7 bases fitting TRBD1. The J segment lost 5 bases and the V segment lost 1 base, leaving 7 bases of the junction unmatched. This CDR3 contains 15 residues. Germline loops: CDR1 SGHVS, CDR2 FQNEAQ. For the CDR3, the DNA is TGTGCCAGCAGCTTAGTGGCAGGGGGTGGGTATGGCTACACCTTC. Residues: CASSLVAGGGYGYTF.

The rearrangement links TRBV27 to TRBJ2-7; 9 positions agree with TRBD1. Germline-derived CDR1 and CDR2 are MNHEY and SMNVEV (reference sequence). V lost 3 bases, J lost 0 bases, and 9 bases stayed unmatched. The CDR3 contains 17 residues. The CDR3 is CASSFAVGQGLSYEQYF. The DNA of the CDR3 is TGTGCCAGCAGTTTTGCCGTGGGACAGGGCCTCTCCTACGAGCAGTACTTC.

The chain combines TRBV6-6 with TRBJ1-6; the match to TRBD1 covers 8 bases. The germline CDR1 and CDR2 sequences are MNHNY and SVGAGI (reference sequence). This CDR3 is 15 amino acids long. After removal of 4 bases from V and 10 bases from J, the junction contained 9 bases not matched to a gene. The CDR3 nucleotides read TGTGCCAGCAGTTTCCGACAGGGGCCTGGGTCACCCCTCCACTTT. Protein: CASSFRQGPGSPLHF.

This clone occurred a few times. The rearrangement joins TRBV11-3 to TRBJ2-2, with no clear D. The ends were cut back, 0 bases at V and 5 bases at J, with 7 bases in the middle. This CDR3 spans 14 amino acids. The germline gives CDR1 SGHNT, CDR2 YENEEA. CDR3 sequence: CASSLDLLTGELFF. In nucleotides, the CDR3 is TGTGCCAGCAGCTTAGACCTTTTAACCGGGGAGCTGTTTTTT.

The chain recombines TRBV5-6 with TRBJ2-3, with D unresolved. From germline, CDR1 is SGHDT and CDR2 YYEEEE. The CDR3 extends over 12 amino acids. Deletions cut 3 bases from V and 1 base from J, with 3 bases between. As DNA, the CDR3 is TGTGCCAGCAGCTCGGGCACAGATACGCAGTATTTT. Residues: CASSSGTDTQYF.

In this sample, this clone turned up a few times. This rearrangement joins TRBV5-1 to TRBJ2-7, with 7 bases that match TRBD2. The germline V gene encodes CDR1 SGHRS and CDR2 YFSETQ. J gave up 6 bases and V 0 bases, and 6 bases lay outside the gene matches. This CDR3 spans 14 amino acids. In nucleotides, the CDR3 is TGCGCCAGCAGCTTGGCCAGGGAGGGGAGCGAGCAGTACTTC. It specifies CASSLAREGSEQYF. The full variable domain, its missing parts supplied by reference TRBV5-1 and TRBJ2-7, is KAGVTQTPRYLIKTRGQQVTLSCSPISGHRSVSWYQQTPGQGLQFLFEYFSETQRNKGNFPGRFSGRQFSNSRSEMNVSTLELGDSALYLCASSLAREGSEQYFGPGTRLTVT.

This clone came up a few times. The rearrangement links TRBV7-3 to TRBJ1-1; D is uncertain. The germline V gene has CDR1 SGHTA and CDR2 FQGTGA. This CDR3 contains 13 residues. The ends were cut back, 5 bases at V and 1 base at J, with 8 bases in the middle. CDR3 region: CASSPGRNTEAFF. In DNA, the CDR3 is TGTGCCAGCAGCCCGGGTAGGAACACTGAAGCTTTCTTT.

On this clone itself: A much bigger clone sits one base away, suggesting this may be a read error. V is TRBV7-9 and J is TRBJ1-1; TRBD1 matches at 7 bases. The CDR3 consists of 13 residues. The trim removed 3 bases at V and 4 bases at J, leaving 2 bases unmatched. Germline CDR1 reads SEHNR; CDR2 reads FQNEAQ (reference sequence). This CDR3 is CASSLTGSTEAFF. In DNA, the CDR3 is TGTGCCAGCAGCTTGACAGGGAGCACTGAAGCTTTCTTT.

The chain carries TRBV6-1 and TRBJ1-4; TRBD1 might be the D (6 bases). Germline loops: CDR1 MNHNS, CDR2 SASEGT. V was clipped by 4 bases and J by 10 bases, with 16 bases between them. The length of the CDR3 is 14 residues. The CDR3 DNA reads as TGTGCCAGCAGTGCGGACAGATCACACGGAAAACTGTTTTTT. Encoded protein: CASSADRSHGKLFF.

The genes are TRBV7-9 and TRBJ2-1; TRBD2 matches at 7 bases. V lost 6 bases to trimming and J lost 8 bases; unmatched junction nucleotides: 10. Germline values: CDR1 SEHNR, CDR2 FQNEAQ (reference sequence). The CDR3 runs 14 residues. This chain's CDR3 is CASRAPWAGDEQFF. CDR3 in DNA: TGTGCCAGCAGAGCCCCCTGGGCGGGAGATGAGCAGTTCTTC.

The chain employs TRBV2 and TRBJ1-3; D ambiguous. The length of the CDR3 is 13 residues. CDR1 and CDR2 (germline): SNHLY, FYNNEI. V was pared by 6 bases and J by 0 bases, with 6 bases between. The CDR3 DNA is TGTGCCAGCAGGACAAACTCTGGAAACACCATATATTTT. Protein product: CASRTNSGNTIYF.

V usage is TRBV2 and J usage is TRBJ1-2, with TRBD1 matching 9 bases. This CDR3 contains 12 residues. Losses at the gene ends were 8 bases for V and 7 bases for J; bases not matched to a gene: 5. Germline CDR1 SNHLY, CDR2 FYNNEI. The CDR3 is CASRTGVPGYTF. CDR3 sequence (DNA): TGTGCCAGCCGGACAGGGGTGCCTGGCTACACCTTC.

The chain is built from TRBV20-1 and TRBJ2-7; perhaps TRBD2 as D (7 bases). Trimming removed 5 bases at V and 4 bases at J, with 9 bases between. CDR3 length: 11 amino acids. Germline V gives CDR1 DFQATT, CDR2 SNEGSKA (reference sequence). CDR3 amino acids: CSAAGAYEQYF. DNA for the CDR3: TGCAGTGCTGCGGGGGCTTACGAGCAGTACTTC.

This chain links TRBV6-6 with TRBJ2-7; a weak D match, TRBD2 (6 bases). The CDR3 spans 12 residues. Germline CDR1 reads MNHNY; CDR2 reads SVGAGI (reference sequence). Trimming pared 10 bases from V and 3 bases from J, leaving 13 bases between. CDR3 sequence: CATAGLGYEQYF. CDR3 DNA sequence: TGTGCCACCGCGGGACTCGGCTACGAGCAGTACTTC.

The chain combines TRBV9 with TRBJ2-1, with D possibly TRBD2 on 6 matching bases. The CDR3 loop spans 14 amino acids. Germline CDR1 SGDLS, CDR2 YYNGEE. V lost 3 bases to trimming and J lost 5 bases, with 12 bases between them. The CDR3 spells CASSAAGLNNEQFF. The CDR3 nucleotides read TGTGCCAGCAGCGCAGCCGGACTAAACAATGAGCAGTTCTTC.

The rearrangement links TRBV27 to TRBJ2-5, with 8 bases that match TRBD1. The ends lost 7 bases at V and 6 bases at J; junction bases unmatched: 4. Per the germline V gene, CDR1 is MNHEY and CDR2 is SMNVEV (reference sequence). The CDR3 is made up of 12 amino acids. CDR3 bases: TGTGCCAGCACAGACAGGGGACAGACCCAGTACTTC. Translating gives CASTDRGQTQYF.

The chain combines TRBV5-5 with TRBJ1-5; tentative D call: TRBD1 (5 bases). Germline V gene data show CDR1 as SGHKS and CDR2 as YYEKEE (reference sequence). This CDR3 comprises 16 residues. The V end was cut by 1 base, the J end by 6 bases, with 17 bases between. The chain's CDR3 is CASSLLGQAPGQPQHF. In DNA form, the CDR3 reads TGTGCCAGCAGCTTGTTGGGGCAGGCACCCGGTCAGCCCCAGCATTTT.

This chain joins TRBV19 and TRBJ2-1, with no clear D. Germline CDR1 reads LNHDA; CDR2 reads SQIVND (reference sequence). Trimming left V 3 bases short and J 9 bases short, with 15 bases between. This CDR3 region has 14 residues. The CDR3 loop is CASSIIKYSGEQFF. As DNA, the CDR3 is TGTGCCAGTAGTATTATCAAGTATTCGGGTGAGCAGTTCTTC.

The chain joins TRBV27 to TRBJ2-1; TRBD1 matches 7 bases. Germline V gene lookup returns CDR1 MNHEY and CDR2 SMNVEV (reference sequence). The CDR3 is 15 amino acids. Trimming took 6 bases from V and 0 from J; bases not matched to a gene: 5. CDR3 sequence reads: CASRGTVISYNEQFF. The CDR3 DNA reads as TGTGCCAGCAGAGGGACAGTGATCTCCTACAATGAGCAGTTCTTC.

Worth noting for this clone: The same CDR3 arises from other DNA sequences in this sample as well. CDR3 bases: TGTGCCAGCAGCTTAGGACAGGGTCTAGCCAAAAACATTCAGTACTTC. Its protein is CASSLGQGLAKNIQYF. This chain joins TRBV7-9 and TRBJ2-4, with 7 bases identical to TRBD1. Germline V lookup: CDR1 SEHNR, CDR2 FQNEAQ (reference sequence). CDR3 length: 16 residues. With 1 base clipped from V and 0 bases from J, the junction kept 3 bases outside the gene matches.

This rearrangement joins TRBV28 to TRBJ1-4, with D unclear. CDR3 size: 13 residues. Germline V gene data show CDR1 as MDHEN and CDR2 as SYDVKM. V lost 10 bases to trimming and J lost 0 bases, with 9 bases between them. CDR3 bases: TGTGCCATCAAGCGGACAACTAATGAAAAACTGTTTTTT. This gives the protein CAIKRTTNEKLFF. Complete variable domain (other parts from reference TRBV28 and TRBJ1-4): DVKVTQSSRYLVKRTGEKVFLECVQDMDHENMFWYRQDPGLGLRLIYFSYDVKMKEKGDIPEGYSVSREKKERFSLILESASTNQTSMYLCAIKRTTNEKLFFGSGTQLSVL.